The 9 T cell receptor beta chains reported below all come from one sample, sequenced in a study of CD8+ T cells in alopecia areata. Extraction of RNA preceded its reverse transcription into cDNA, which served as the sequencing template. The method was immunoSEQ multiplex PCR; TCRdb's version includes in-frame clones alone and lacks a portion of them. The repertoire holds more than 90,000 clones, with 35% to 45% as singletons. Sequencing was done on a sample of CD4+ T cells sorted from blood. Receptor source: a human donor with alopecia areata.

Within the sample, this clone is medium-sized. The chain is built from TRBV15 and TRBJ2-2; the D is unclear. This CDR3 has 12 amino acids. Between the trimmed V and J ends, which lost 3 bases and 6 bases, there was a span of 5 bases. CDR1 LNHNV and CDR2 YYDKDF come from the germline V gene (reference sequence). CDR3 residues: CATSRHSGELFF. CDR3 bases: TGTGCCACCAGCAGGCATTCCGGGGAGCTGTTTTTT.

J is TRBJ1-1 and V is TRBV29-1, with a possible D match to TRBD1 (5 bases). Trimming stripped 6 bases from V and 5 bases from J, with 19 bases between. The germline gives CDR1 SQVTM, CDR2 ANQGSEA. The CDR3 runs 14 residues. DNA of the CDR3: TGCAGCGTCCGTACTGACAGCTTTGGAACTGAAGCTTTCTTT. It encodes CSVRTDSFGTEAFF.

The rearrangement joins TRBV2 to TRBJ2-5, with D perhaps TRBD1 (6 bases). This CDR3 has 15 amino acids. Germline values: CDR1 SNHLY, CDR2 FYNNEI. Deletions cut 4 bases from V and 5 bases from J, with 17 bases between. The CDR3 loop is CASSGRAGAQETQYF. In DNA form, the CDR3 reads TGTGCCAGCAGTGGCCGCGCAGGGGCGCAGGAGACCCAGTACTTC.

V and J are TRBV5-1 and TRBJ2-3; maybe TRBD1 (5 bases). V shed 4 bases and J shed 5 bases, with 20 bases lying between them. This CDR3 region has 16 residues. Germline CDR1 and CDR2: SGHRS and YFSETQ. The CDR3 DNA is TGCGCCAGCAGCCCACGGACCTCAGGACAAAGAGATACGCAGTATTTT. It translates to CASSPRTSGQRDTQYF.

This clone appeared a few times. The rearrangement joins TRBV15 to TRBJ2-4; D possibly matches TRBD1 or TRBD2 (5 bases each). The V and J ends lost 8 bases and 0 bases respectively, with 8 bases between them. This CDR3 comprises 13 residues. Germline CDR1 is LNHNV and CDR2 is YYDKDF (reference sequence). The CDR3 DNA reads TGTGCCACCCGAGGGGAAGCCAAAAACATTCAGTACTTC. Protein product: CATRGEAKNIQYF.

The V call is TRBV30, the J call TRBJ1-5; tentative D call: TRBD1 (6 bases). The length of the CDR3 is 16 residues. V lost 0 bases, J lost 7 bases, and 19 bases lay in between. Germline values: CDR1 GTSNPN, CDR2 SVGIG (reference sequence). The DNA of the CDR3 is TGTGCCTGGAGTGTACCCGGCGGGGGGCTAGGCCAGCCCCAGCATTTT. It codes for CAWSVPGGGLGQPQHF.

The chain carries TRBV9 and TRBJ2-1; 7 bases agree with TRBD1. The germline CDR1 and CDR2 sequences are SGDLS and YYNGEE. V lost 7 bases to trimming and J lost 13 bases; unmatched junction nucleotides: 8. This CDR3 is built from 11 residues. The CDR3: CASGGDRDQFF. CDR3 sequence (DNA): TGTGCCAGCGGGGGAGACAGGGATCAGTTCTTC.

This clone has only a few counts. The chain recombines TRBV28 with TRBJ2-7; D is undetermined. The CDR3 has 14 residues. V was shortened by 7 bases and J by 5 bases, with 18 bases between the two germline ends. Germline loops: CDR1 MDHEN, CDR2 SYDVKM. The CDR3 loop is CASNSPAEANEQYF. For the CDR3, the DNA is TGTGCCAGCAATTCCCCCGCCGAGGCCAACGAGCAGTACTTC.

The chain carries TRBV9 and TRBJ2-7; 7 nucleotides agree with TRBD1. CDR3 length: 14 amino acids. Trimming took 3 bases from V and 1 from J; bases not matched to a gene: 4. CDR1 is SGDLS, CDR2 YYNGEE, per germline. CDR3 in DNA: TGTGCCAGCAGCGAATCAGGGGGATCCTACGAGCAGTACTTC. Its protein is CASSESGGSYEQYF. Together with reference TRBV9 and TRBJ2-7, the CDR3 gives the full variable domain: DSGVTQTPKHLITATGQRVTLRCSPRSGDLSVYWYQQSLDQGLQFLIQYYNGEERAKGNILERFSAQQFPDLHSELNLSSLELGDSALYFCASSESGGSYEQYFGPGTRLTVT.